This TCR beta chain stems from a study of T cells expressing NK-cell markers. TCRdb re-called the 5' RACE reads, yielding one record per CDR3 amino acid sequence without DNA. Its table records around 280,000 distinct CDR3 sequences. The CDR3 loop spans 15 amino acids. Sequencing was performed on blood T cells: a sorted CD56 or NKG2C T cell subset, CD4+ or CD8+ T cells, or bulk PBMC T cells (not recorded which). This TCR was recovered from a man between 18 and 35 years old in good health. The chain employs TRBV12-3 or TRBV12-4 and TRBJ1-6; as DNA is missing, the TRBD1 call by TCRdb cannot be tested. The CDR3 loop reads CASSPFMVRNSPLHF.